This paragraph reports one T cell receptor beta chain. This entry comes from a study of control samples from healthy donors and cancer patients. Trimming removed 3 bases from V and 10 bases from J; junction bases left unmatched: 13. The CDR3 sequence is 16 residues long. Germline V gene data show CDR1 as SGHRS and CDR2 as YFSETQ. Assay: immunoSEQ multiplex PCR; the TCRdb copy retains only in-frame clones and omits some. The sample has 55,000 to 65,000 clones; roughly 86% are singletons. The sequencing sample was made of PBMCs. The sequence was obtained from a woman aged 55 to 70 with lung cancer. This sequence joins TRBV5-1 and TRBJ1-4, with TRBD1 matching over 9 bases. The CDR3 DNA reads TGCGCCAGCAGCTCGGGGCCCGGGACAGGGCCCGGAAAACTGTTTTTT. This encodes CASSSGPGTGPGKLFF.